This TCR beta chain was identified during a study of shared clonotypes between healthy human individuals. Overall study findings and caveats: Among non-shared clonotypes, generation probabilities were lower than among those shared by all four donors. What naive subsets generally showed was a larger estimated richness than memory subsets showed.

This CDR3 is 17 amino acids long. Germline CDR1 and CDR2: SGHAT and FQNNGV. With V trimmed by 5 bases and J by 4 bases, 14 bases remained unmatched. The repertoire was sequenced with immunoSEQ multiplex PCR; TCRdb's copy has only in-frame clones and lacks some. This repertoire shows about 2.1 million clones, roughly 91% found once; its top ten account for approximately 1.7%. Naive CD8 cells were CD45RO-negative, positively selected for CCR7, excluding terminally differentiated effector memory CD45RA+ cells. A note on this clone: What it binds is not known.

This receptor was obtained from a man younger than 35 in good health. Some clones in this sample may be carry-over from other donors' samples. The rearrangement uses TRBV11-2 and TRBJ2-5; TRBD2 aligns across 9 bases. The specimen was naive CD8+ T cells from PBMCs. The CDR3 spells CASSLFARLAGSETQYF. In nucleotides, the CDR3 is TGTGCCAGCAGCCTTTTTGCCCGCCTAGCGGGGTCAGAGACCCAGTACTTC.